This is a list of T cell receptor beta chains from one sample in a study of blood T cell repertoires in COVID-19. Clones were sequenced by immunoSEQ multiplex PCR, and TCRdb holds only the in-frame ones, with some missing. Among about 200,000 clones, about 86% were seen once, and the ten largest hold 3% to 4%. The material sequenced was PBMCs or T cells enriched from blood (not recorded which). The receptor set was obtained from a woman between 40 and 50 years old with acute COVID-19. Each CDR3 is given with its conserved first and last residue. Each record gives: D gene, V gene, clone size, J gene, CDR3 protein, CDR3 DNA. The D gene is left open where the match is weak. Expanded clones get a size class; other rows say once, few or many, or leave the size out.

.	TRBV7-2	.	TRBJ1-5	CASSTDRSSNQPQHF	TGTGCCAGCAGCACAGACAGGAGCAGCAATCAGCCCCAGCATTTT
.	TRBV7-3	.	TRBJ2-3	CASSLRGPGSTDTQYF	TGTGCCAGCAGCTTAAGAGGCCCTGGGAGCACAGATACGCAGTATTTT
.	TRBV11-2	.	TRBJ2-7	CASTPRGARHEQYF	TGTGCCAGCACCCCTCGGGGGGCGAGGCACGAGCAGTACTTC
TRBD1	TRBV5-1	.	TRBJ1-1	CASSLIPTGMNTEAFF	TGCGCCAGCAGCTTAATTCCGACAGGGATGAACACTGAAGCTTTCTTT
.	TRBV6-5	.	TRBJ2-7	CASSGDSPRGQQYF	TGTGCTAGCAGCGGGGACAGTCCCCGTGGGCAGCAGTACTTC
TRBD1	TRBV2	.	TRBJ2-1	CASRRQGDNEQFF	TGTGCCAGCCGTAGACAGGGGGACAATGAGCAGTTCTTC
TRBD2	TRBV5-4	.	TRBJ2-2	CASSSSGRDTGELFF	TGTGCCAGCAGCTCTAGCGGGAGGGACACCGGGGAGCTGTTTTTT
TRBD1	TRBV7-2	few	TRBJ2-7	CASSPRQGEISYEQYF	TGTGCCAGCAGCCCCCGACAGGGGGAGATATCCTACGAGCAGTACTTC
.	TRBV7-2	.	TRBJ2-7	CASSSGATYEQYF	TGTGCCAGCAGCTCTGGGGCCACCTACGAGCAGTACTTC
.	TRBV5-1	.	TRBJ1-2	CARSPGGVSYGYTF	TGCGCCCGCAGCCCGGGGGGGGTAAGCTATGGCTACACCTTC
.	TRBV19	few	TRBJ2-3	CASSPTGSTDTQYF	TGTGCCAGTAGTCCGACAGGTAGCACAGATACGCAGTATTTT
TRBD2	TRBV3-1/TRBV3-2	few	TRBJ2-7	CASSARLASSYEQYF	TGTGCCAGCAGCGCCCGACTAGCCAGCTCCTACGAGCAGTACTTC
.	TRBV1	few	TRBJ1-1	CTSSQDTPRGRGFKAFF	TGCACCAGCAGCCAAGATACCCCTAGGGGTAGGGGTTTTAAAGCTTTCTTT
.	TRBV6-1	.	TRBJ1-1	CASSDQTASEAFF	TGTGCCAGCAGTGACCAGACAGCAAGTGAAGCTTTCTTT
TRBD2	TRBV29-1	.	TRBJ2-7	CSVEVRGGKQNRDRSFYEQYF	TGCAGCGTTGAAGTCCGGGGGGGAAAACAAAACCGGGACCGAAGTTTCTACGAGCAGTACTTC
.	TRBV12-3/TRBV12-4	.	TRBJ1-5	CASSSENQPQHF	TGTGCCAGCAGTTCTGAGAATCAGCCCCAGCATTTT
.	TRBV11-2	few	TRBJ2-7	CASSYPESGGYEQYF	TGTGCCAGCAGCTACCCGGAGTCCGGAGGCTACGAGCAGTACTTC
TRBD1	TRBV7-2	.	TRBJ1-5	CASSLVGTGLKQPQHF	TGTGCCAGCAGCTTAGTAGGGACAGGGTTAAAGCAGCCCCAGCATTTT
.	TRBV18	.	TRBJ2-1	CASSPLAGQDNEQFF	TGTGCCAGCTCACCACTGGCGGGCCAGGACAATGAGCAGTTCTTC
TRBD1	TRBV28	.	TRBJ1-3	CASITGGSGNTIYF	TGTGCCAGCATTACAGGGGGCTCTGGAAACACCATATATTTT
TRBD2	TRBV19	.	TRBJ2-1	CASSTAGGYNEQFF	TGTGCCAGTAGTACAGCGGGAGGGTACAATGAGCAGTTCTTC
TRBD2	TRBV5-4	.	TRBJ2-1	CASVLAGVGNNEQFF	TGTGCCAGCGTCCTAGCGGGAGTAGGTAACAATGAGCAGTTCTTC
TRBD1	TRBV6-6	once	TRBJ2-3	CASSGSGTGLGLGTDTQYF	TGTGCCAGCAGTGGATCGGGGACAGGGCTTGGACTAGGGACAGATACGCAGTATTTT
TRBD1	TRBV11-2	.	TRBJ1-2	CASSFEDREVRGYTF	TGTGCCAGCAGCTTCGAGGACAGGGAGGTTAGGGGCTACACCTTC
.	TRBV28	.	TRBJ1-5	CASKEGDQPQHF	TGTGCCAGCAAAGAGGGTGATCAGCCCCAGCATTTT
.	TRBV18	.	TRBJ2-5	CASSLLDGGSETQYF	TGTGCCAGCTCACTACTGGACGGAGGGAGCGAGACCCAGTACTTC